The TCR beta chain under discussion was sequenced for a study of shared clonotypes between healthy human individuals. Whole-study results and caveats: Naive subsets tended to show greater estimated richness than memory subsets. Even with large depth, rarefaction showed that sorted-subset sequencing was incomplete.

Using immunoSEQ multiplex PCR, the repertoire was profiled, and TCRdb retains in-frame clones only, with some absent. The sample lists hundreds of thousands of clones, approximately 96% occurring once. Naive CD8 isolation took CD45RO-negative cells positively selected for CCR7 and excluded terminally differentiated effector memory CD45RA+ cells. Donors were healthy HIV-negative adults without recent acute infections or vaccinations. Notes on this clone: Its antigen is undetermined.

This receptor was obtained from a woman aged 25 to 39 in good health. The sequencing input was naive CD8+ T cells sorted from blood.

The CDR3 DNA reads as TGCAGCGTGAGGGGGCTAGGGAGCTCATACTACGAGCAGTACTTC. Residues: CSVRGLGSSYYEQYF. V is TRBV29-1 and J is TRBJ2-5; 7 nucleotides line up with TRBD1. Judging by the DNA end, TRBJ2-7 fits better; the J call may be wrong. This CDR3 is built from 15 residues. Germline V gene data show CDR1 as SQVTM and CDR2 as ANQGSEA.